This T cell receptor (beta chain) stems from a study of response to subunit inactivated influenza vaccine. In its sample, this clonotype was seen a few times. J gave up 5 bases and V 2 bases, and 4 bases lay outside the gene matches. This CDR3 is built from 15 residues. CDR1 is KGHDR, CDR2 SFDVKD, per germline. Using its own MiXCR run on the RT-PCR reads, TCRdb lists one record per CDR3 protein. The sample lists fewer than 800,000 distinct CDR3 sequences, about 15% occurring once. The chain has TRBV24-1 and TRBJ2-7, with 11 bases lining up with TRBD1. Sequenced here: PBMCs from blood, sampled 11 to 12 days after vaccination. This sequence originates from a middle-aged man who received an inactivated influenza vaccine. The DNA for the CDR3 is TGTGCCACCAGTGATTCCGGACAGGGGGCCGACGAGCAGTACTTC. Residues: CATSDSGQGADEQYF.